Following are 7 T cell receptor beta chains from one sample sequenced in a study of T cell responses to AZD1222 COVID-19 vaccine. The table came from immunoSEQ multiplex PCR; TCRdb's copy has only in-frame clones and leaves some out. The sample contains more than 110,000 clones, 70% to 90% of which appear only once. The specimen was peripheral blood, collected on day 0 of AZD1222 vaccination. The receptors stem from an adult in good health.

The chain links TRBV24-1 to TRBJ2-7; TRBD2 is a possible D gene (6 bases). V was clipped by 4 bases and J by 1 base, with 10 bases between them. The germline CDR1 and CDR2 sequences are KGHDR and SFDVKD. This CDR3 has 14 amino acids. CDR3 nucleotide sequence: TGTGCCACCAGTGACCCGGGAGTTTCCTACGAGCAGTACTTC. As protein: CATSDPGVSYEQYF.

This chain uses TRBV27 with TRBJ2-1; D remains ambiguous. In germline, CDR1 is MNHEY, CDR2 SMNVEV (reference sequence). The CDR3 runs 13 residues. V was trimmed by 4 bases and J by 10 bases, leaving 14 bases between them. CDR3 DNA sequence: TGTGCCAGCAGTTCACGGGCACTCATGGAGCAGTTCTTC. Amino acids: CASSSRALMEQFF.

The CDR3 region is CASSLLAANYGYTF. The CDR3 nucleotides read TGTGCCAGCAGCCTACTGGCCGCGAACTATGGCTACACCTTC. The chain combines TRBV13 with TRBJ1-2; the D is unclear. This CDR3 is built from 14 residues. Germline V gene data show CDR1 as PRHDT and CDR2 as FYEKMQ (reference sequence). V lost 5 bases and J lost 2, with 12 bases in between.

The rearrangement uses TRBV9 and TRBJ2-5, with a tentative D call TRBD2 (6 bases). V was shortened by 0 bases and J by 5 bases, with 14 bases between the two germline ends. From germline, CDR1 is SGDLS and CDR2 YYNGEE. The CDR3 sequence is 15 residues long. CDR3 in DNA: TGTGCCAGCAGCGTAGTCGGAGGGGCCGGGGAGACCCAGTACTTC. It codes for CASSVVGGAGETQYF.

This sequence joins TRBV7-9 and TRBJ2-3, with D possibly being TRBD1 or TRBD2 (7 bases each). Trimming removed 3 bases from V and 7 bases from J, with 20 bases in between. This CDR3 is 16 amino acids long. The germline V gene has CDR1 SEHNR and CDR2 FQNEAQ (reference sequence). CDR3 protein: CASSFPQGGSSHTQYF. The CDR3 DNA reads TGTGCCAGCAGCTTCCCGCAGGGGGGGAGTTCACATACGCAGTATTTT.

In its sample, this clone was seen once. CDR3 amino acids: CASSLTGTVTGELFF. In nucleotides, the CDR3 is TGTGCCAGCAGCTTAACGGGGACTGTAACCGGGGAGCTGTTTTTT. V usage is TRBV7-3 and J usage is TRBJ2-2; possible D gene TRBD2, 6 bases. With 0 bases removed from V and 5 bases from J, the gap between germline ends came to 10 bases. The V gene's germline CDR1 is SGHTA and CDR2 FQGTGA. The CDR3 runs 15 residues.

This sequence joins TRBV6-5 and TRBJ2-7, with 7 bases identical to TRBD2. The V gene end was trimmed by 0 bases and the J gene end by 2 bases; junction bases not matched to a gene: 1. CDR1 and CDR2 from the germline V gene are MNHEY and SVGAGI. The CDR3 covers 14 residues. In DNA form, the CDR3 reads TGTGCCAGCAGTTACTCGGCGGGGGCCTACGAGCAGTACTTC. Protein product: CASSYSAGAYEQYF.